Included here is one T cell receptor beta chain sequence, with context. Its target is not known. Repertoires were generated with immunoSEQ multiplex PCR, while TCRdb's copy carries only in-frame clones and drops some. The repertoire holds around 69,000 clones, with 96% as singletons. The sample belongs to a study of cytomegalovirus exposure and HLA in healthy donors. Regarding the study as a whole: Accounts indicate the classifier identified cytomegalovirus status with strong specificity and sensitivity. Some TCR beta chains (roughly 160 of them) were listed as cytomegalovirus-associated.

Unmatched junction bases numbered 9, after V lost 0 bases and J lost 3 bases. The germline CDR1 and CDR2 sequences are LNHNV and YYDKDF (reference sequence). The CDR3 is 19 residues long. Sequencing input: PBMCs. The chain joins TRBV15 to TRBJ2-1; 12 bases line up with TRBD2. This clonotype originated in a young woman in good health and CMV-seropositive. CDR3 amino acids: CATSRDLGLLAGGYNEQFF. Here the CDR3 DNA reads TGTGCCACCAGCAGAGATCTTGGGCTACTAGCGGGAGGCTACAATGAGCAGTTCTTC.